This T cell receptor (beta chain) was retrieved from a study of T cell repertoires in cytomegalovirus infection. Regarding this clonotype: The antigen remains unidentified.

TCRdb passed the reads through MiXCR, listing each CDR3 protein once. The sample records some 480,000 distinct CDR3 sequences, roughly a third being singletons. The CDR3 covers 14 residues. Per the germline V gene, CDR1 is ENHRY and CDR2 is SYGVKD. V dropped 6 bases and J dropped 2 bases, with 12 bases sitting between them. The TCR comes from a human donor in good health (CMV status not recorded). Some clones in this sample may be carry-over from other donors' samples. The chain links TRBV10-3 to TRBJ2-3; tentative D call: TRBD2 (6 bases). Here the sequenced sample was cultured PBMCs, taken from culture after CMV antigen stimulation. The CDR3: CAISVGSSTDTQYF. The CDR3 DNA is TGTGCCATCAGCGTCGGGAGTTCCACAGATACGCAGTATTTT.